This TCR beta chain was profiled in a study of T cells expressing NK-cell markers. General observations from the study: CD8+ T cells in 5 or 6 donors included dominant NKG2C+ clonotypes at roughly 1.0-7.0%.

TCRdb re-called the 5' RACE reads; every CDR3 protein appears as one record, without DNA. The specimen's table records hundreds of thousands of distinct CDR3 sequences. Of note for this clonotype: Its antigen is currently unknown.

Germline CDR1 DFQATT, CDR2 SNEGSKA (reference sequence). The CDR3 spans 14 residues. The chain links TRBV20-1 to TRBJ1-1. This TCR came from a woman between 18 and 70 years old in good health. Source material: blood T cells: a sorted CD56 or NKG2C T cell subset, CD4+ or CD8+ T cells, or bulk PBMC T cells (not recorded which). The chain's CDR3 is CSARDPAINTEAFF.